Below are 26 T cell receptor beta chains sequenced from a single sample in a study of regulatory T cells in long-lasting Graves disease. TCR beta libraries were built with iRepertoire HTBI primers and Arm-PCR of CDR3 regions. TCRdb called the multiplex PCR reads again in MiXCR, with one record for every CDR3 protein. The sample lists about 470,000 distinct CDR3 sequences, 20% to 25% occurring once. Time point meaning: persistent/refractory GD, antithyroid drugs over 5 years with positive TRAb. Scientists built the TCR library using RNA that was extracted from PBMCs. The material was peripheral blood mononuclear cells (PBMCs), obtained when the disease was refractory, from a patient treated with antithyroid drugs. The receptors shown here come from a female donor with Graves disease.

This rearrangement joins TRBV18 to TRBJ1-2; D gene unclear. The CDR3 extends over 15 amino acids. The V gene lost 2 bases and the J gene lost 2 bases, with 12 bases spanning the gap. From germline, CDR1 is KGHSH and CDR2 LQKENI. Here the CDR3 DNA reads TGTGCCAGCTCACCATCCATTGGGTCCAACTATGGCTACACCTTC. This gives the protein CASSPSIGSNYGYTF.

The chain joins TRBV2 to TRBJ1-5; D possibly corresponds to TRBD1 (5 bases). The CDR3 extends over 15 amino acids. V was clipped by 5 bases and J by 2 bases, with 13 bases between them. Germline V lookup: CDR1 SNHLY, CDR2 FYNNEI. As DNA, the CDR3 is TGTGCCAGCAGTTACAACAGGTGGGGCAATCAGCCCCAGCATTTT. Protein: CASSYNRWGNQPQHF.

The CDR3 nucleotides read TGTGCCATCAGCGGGGGACAGGTTACCGGGGAGCTGTTTTTT. This sequence encodes CAISGGQVTGELFF. The chain combines TRBV10-3 with TRBJ2-2; the match to TRBD1 covers 8 bases. Germline-derived CDR1 and CDR2 are ENHRY and SYGVKD. This CDR3 is 14 amino acids long. Trimming took 6 bases from V and 5 from J; bases not matched to a gene: 5.

There are a few counts of this clonotype. The chain is built from TRBV29-1 and TRBJ2-2; maybe TRBD2 (6 bases). The CDR3 runs to 15 residues. V was clipped by 3 bases and J by 4 bases, with 15 bases between them. Per the germline V gene, CDR1 is SQVTM and CDR2 is ANQGSEA. DNA of the CDR3: TGCAGCGTTGATAGGAGCGGGCGGGGCACCGGGGAGCTGTTTTTT. It translates to CSVDRSGRGTGELFF.

This clonotype was found many times. This sequence joins TRBV25-1 and TRBJ2-5; TRBD1 is a possible D gene (7 bases). The V gene lost 5 bases and the J gene lost 5 bases, with 15 bases spanning the gap. The CDR3 is made up of 14 amino acids. In germline, CDR1 is MGHDK, CDR2 SYGVNS. The CDR3 loop is CASSMEGARETQYF. In DNA, the CDR3 is TGTGCCAGCAGTATGGAGGGGGCGCGGGAGACCCAGTACTTC.

This clonotype was recorded many times. With a much larger clone just one base away, this may be a read error. The chain couples TRBV2 to TRBJ2-5, with D hard to call. Germline V gene lookup returns CDR1 SNHLY and CDR2 FYNNEI. The CDR3 consists of 10 residues. The CDR3 coding sequence is TGTGCCAGCAATGAAGAGACCCAGTACTTC. Translated, it gives CASNEETQYF.

This clonotype was counted at least ten times. The gene calls are TRBV27 and TRBJ1-5; D perhaps matches TRBD1 (6 bases). Germline assignment: CDR1 MNHEY and CDR2 SMNVEV (reference sequence). The CDR3 contains 16 residues. The germline V and J ends were trimmed by 1 base and 8 bases, with 18 bases remaining between them. The CDR3: CASSLFMTGSPKPQHF. The CDR3 DNA is TGTGCCAGCAGTTTATTCATGACAGGATCCCCTAAGCCCCAGCATTTT.

The chain is built from TRBV19 and TRBJ2-7; D may be TRBD2 (6 bases). This CDR3 contains 14 residues. With 4 bases removed from V and 1 base from J, the gap between germline ends came to 11 bases. Germline V lookup: CDR1 LNHDA, CDR2 SQIVND (reference sequence). The CDR3 nucleotides are TGTGCCAGTAGTAGCCTAGCGAGGTCCTACGAGCAGTACTTC. It is translated as CASSSLARSYEQYF.

By share, this clonotype counts as medium-sized. The junction does not match germline at one end; this may be a read error. V gene TRBV7-9 combines with J gene TRBJ1-4, with D unresolved. The CDR3 has 15 amino acids. Germline CDR1 SEHNR, CDR2 FQNEAQ (reference sequence). The chain's CDR3 is CASSLNIIGEEKLFF. For the CDR3, the DNA is TGCGCCAGCAGCTTAAATATTATTGGTGAGGAAAAACTGTTTTTT. The entire variable domain, with the rest obtained from reference TRBV7-9 and TRBJ1-4, is as follows: DTGVSQNPRHKITKRGQNVTFRCDPISEHNRLYWYRQTLGQGPEFLTYFQNEAQLEKSRLLSDRFSAERPKGSFSTLEIQRTEQGDSAMYLCASSLNIIGEEKLFFGSGTQLSVL.

The chain combines TRBV5-1 with TRBJ2-3, with D tentatively TRBD2 (6 bases). This CDR3 region has 17 residues. The germline V and J ends were trimmed by 4 bases and 4 bases, with 22 bases remaining between them. The V gene's germline CDR1 is SGHRS and CDR2 YFSETQ. The CDR3 sequence: CASSGGLTGSSADTQYF. The CDR3 bases are TGCGCCAGCAGCGGCGGCTTAACCGGGAGTTCGGCAGATACGCAGTATTTT.

At least ten counts were recorded for this clonotype. The chain combines TRBV2 with TRBJ2-2; D is unclear. This CDR3 spans 15 amino acids. CDR1 and CDR2 from the germline V gene are SNHLY and FYNNEI. Trimming shortened V by 6 bases and J by 2 bases, and 13 bases separated the two germline ends. CDR3 protein: CASRPRAYNTGELFF. DNA for the CDR3: TGTGCCAGCAGGCCCCGGGCTTACAACACCGGGGAGCTGTTTTTT.

The chain has TRBV6-5 and TRBJ2-7, with 8 bases identical to TRBD1. Per the germline V gene, CDR1 is MNHEY and CDR2 is SVGAGI. The V gene end was trimmed by 4 bases and the J gene end by 1 base; junction bases not matched to a gene: 6. This CDR3 spans 15 amino acids. CDR3 coding DNA: TGTGCCAGCAGTTCCGGGAACAGGGGGTCCTACGAGCAGTACTTC. Translation gives CASSSGNRGSYEQYF.

This clonotype was recorded many times. The CDR3 sequence is CASSFWGGEETQYF. The CDR3 region has the DNA TGTGCCAGCAGCTTCTGGGGGGGCGAGGAGACCCAGTACTTC. The gene calls are TRBV28 and TRBJ2-5; TRBD2 is a possible D gene (7 bases). V was trimmed by 6 bases and J by 5 bases, leaving 16 bases between them. Germline CDR1 is MDHEN and CDR2 is SYDVKM. This CDR3 comprises 14 residues. Full variable domain (outside the CDR3, taken from reference TRBV28 and TRBJ2-5): DVKVTQSSRYLVKRTGEKVFLECVQDMDHENMFWYRQDPGLGLRLIYFSYDVKMKEKGDIPEGYSVSREKKERFSLILESASTNQTSMYLCASSFWGGEETQYFGPGTRLLVL.

This clonotype was observed a handful of times. The chain recombines TRBV7-6 with TRBJ2-5, with D unclear. The ends were cut back, 2 bases at V and 1 base at J, with 8 bases in the middle. The CDR3 is 14 residues long. CDR1 and CDR2 (germline): SGHVS, FNYEAQ. The CDR3 DNA reads as TGTGCCAGCAGCTTACTATACAGCCAAGAGACCCAGTACTTC. Encoded protein: CASSLLYSQETQYF. Full variable domain (remainder filled in from reference TRBV7-6 and TRBJ2-5): GAGVSQSPRYKVTKRGQDVALRCDPISGHVSLYWYRQALGQGPEFLTYFNYEAQQDKSGLPNDRFSAERPEGSISTLTIQRTEQRDSAMYRCASSLLYSQETQYFGPGTRLLVL.

This clonotype was seen a handful of times. The CDR3 sequence is CASRGLSETQYF. Written as DNA, the CDR3 is TGTGCCAGCAGGGGACTTTCTGAGACCCAGTACTTC. The V gene is TRBV6-1, the J gene TRBJ2-5, with D tentatively TRBD2 (6 bases). Trimming shortened V by 6 bases and J by 5 bases, and 10 bases separated the two germline ends. This CDR3 region has 12 residues. Germline loops: CDR1 MNHNS, CDR2 SASEGT.

The chain combines TRBV7-3 with TRBJ2-2; 7 positions match TRBD1. The V gene end was trimmed by 5 bases and the J gene end by 4 bases; junction bases not matched to a gene: 4. Germline values: CDR1 SGHTA, CDR2 FQGTGA. The CDR3 contains 14 residues. Here the CDR3 DNA reads TGTGCCAGCAGCCCAACAGGGGCCACCGGGGAGCTGTTTTTT. Its protein product is CASSPTGATGELFF.

This clonotype occurred a few times. The chain has TRBV5-1 and TRBJ1-4; no reliable D call. The V and J ends lost 1 base and 6 bases respectively, with 13 bases between them. Germline-derived CDR1 and CDR2 are SGHRS and YFSETQ. The CDR3 totals 15 residues. As DNA, the CDR3 is TGCGCCAGCAGCTTGTCGGAACATCAGGATGAAAAACTGTTTTTT. Its translation is CASSLSEHQDEKLFF.

This clonotype was seen a few times. This chain connects TRBV29-1 to TRBJ2-5; the match to TRBD2 covers 9 bases. Germline V lookup: CDR1 SQVTM, CDR2 ANQGSEA. The CDR3 runs to 15 residues. V was pared by 6 bases and J by 0 bases, with 8 bases of the junction left unmatched. CDR3 sequence: CSVERLAGYQETQYF. DNA for the CDR3: TGCAGCGTAGAGAGGCTAGCGGGGTACCAAGAGACCCAGTACTTC.

In this sample, this clonotype turned up many times. The chain is built from TRBV3-1 and TRBJ1-3; D is undetermined. CDR1 is LGHDT and CDR2 is YNNKEL in the germline V gene (reference sequence). This CDR3 is 13 amino acids long. V was trimmed by 1 base and J by 4 bases, leaving 5 bases between them. CDR3 amino acids: CASSQVAGNTIYF. CDR3 nucleotide sequence: TGTGCCAGCAGCCAAGTAGCCGGAAACACCATATATTTT.

This clonotype was detected ten times or more. This chain joins TRBV28 and TRBJ2-7; 11 nucleotides line up with TRBD1. Losses at the gene ends were 5 bases for V and 6 bases for J; bases not matched to a gene: 12. The CDR3 has 16 amino acids. Looked up from germline, CDR1 is MDHEN and CDR2 is SYDVKM. Written as DNA, the CDR3 is TGTGCCAGCAGTAAAAACCGGGACAGGGGGAGGGGCGAGCAGTACTTC. Translated: CASSKNRDRGRGEQYF. Complete variable domain (other parts from reference TRBV28 and TRBJ2-7): DVKVTQSSRYLVKRTGEKVFLECVQDMDHENMFWYRQDPGLGLRLIYFSYDVKMKEKGDIPEGYSVSREKKERFSLILESASTNQTSMYLCASSKNRDRGRGEQYFGPGTRLTVT.

The chain uses TRBV14 and TRBJ2-1; 9 bases fit TRBD2. Per the germline V gene, CDR1 is SGHDN and CDR2 is FVKESK. The CDR3 runs to 15 residues. V dropped 1 base and J dropped 10; count of bases not matched to a gene: 8. The CDR3 DNA sequence: TGTGCCAGCAGCCAAGGGCTAGCGGGATTGGGAGAGCAGTTCTTC. Its protein is CASSQGLAGLGEQFF.

This clonotype turned up a few times. The chain is built from TRBV9 and TRBJ1-6; D is unresolved. V was trimmed by 3 bases and J by 9 bases, leaving 16 bases between them. This CDR3 is 15 amino acids long. Looked up from germline, CDR1 is SGDLS and CDR2 is YYNGEE. The CDR3, as DNA: TGTGCCAGCAGCGCAGGACCCTCATCGGGTTCACCCCTCCACTTT. Residues: CASSAGPSSGSPLHF.

The chain has TRBV20-1 and TRBJ1-2; 8 nucleotides agree with TRBD1. The CDR3 consists of 13 residues. The junction had 2 bases not matched to a gene; V was cut back by 3 bases and J by 2 bases. From germline, CDR1 is DFQATT and CDR2 SNEGSKA (reference sequence). CDR3 bases: TGCAGTGCTAGGGGACAGGCCAACTATGGCTACACCTTC. This encodes CSARGQANYGYTF.

This clonotype was seen at least ten times. V is TRBV7-9 and J is TRBJ1-1; 9 bases are a match to TRBD1. Germline CDR1 reads SEHNR; CDR2 reads FQNEAQ (reference sequence). This CDR3 has 16 residues. V shed 3 bases, J shed 0 bases, and the junction held 5 bases outside the gene matches. In DNA, the CDR3 is TGTGCCAGCAGCTTCGACAGGGGGGAGGTGAACACTGAAGCTTTCTTT. Amino acids: CASSFDRGEVNTEAFF.

In its sample, this clonotype was seen many times. The V call is TRBV7-2, the J call TRBJ2-7; D uncertain. V shed 4 bases and J shed 0 bases, with 10 bases lying between them. CDR3 size: 14 residues. CDR1 is SGHTA and CDR2 is FQGNSA in the germline V gene. In nucleotides, the CDR3 is TGTGCCAGCAGCTCGTTACTTGACTCCTACGAGCAGTACTTC. It specifies CASSSLLDSYEQYF.

This clonotype was found a few times. A read error may be the cause here, since a much bigger clone is one base away. The gene calls are TRBV2 and TRBJ2-2, with D tentatively TRBD2 (6 bases). The germline V gene encodes CDR1 SNHLY and CDR2 FYNNEI. This CDR3 is built from 15 residues. Written as DNA, the CDR3 is TGTGCCACGAGGGCCAGCGGGTCGAACACCGGGGAGCTGGTTTTT. This translates into CATRASGSNTGELVF.